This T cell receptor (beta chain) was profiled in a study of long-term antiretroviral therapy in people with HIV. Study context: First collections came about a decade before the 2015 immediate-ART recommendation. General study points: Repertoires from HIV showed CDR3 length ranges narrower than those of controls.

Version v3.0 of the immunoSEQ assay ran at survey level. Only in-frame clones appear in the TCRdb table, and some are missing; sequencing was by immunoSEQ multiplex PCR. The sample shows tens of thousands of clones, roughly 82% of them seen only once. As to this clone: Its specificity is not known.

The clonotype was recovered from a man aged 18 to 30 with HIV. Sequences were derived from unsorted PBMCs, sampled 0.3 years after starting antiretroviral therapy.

In nucleotides, the CDR3 is TGTGCCAGTACAGGGGGAGTCCATGGCTACACCTTC. It encodes CASTGGVHGYTF. This chain uses TRBV2 with TRBJ1-2, with 8 bases lining up with TRBD1. From germline, CDR1 is SNHLY and CDR2 FYNNEI. CDR3 length: 12 residues. Trimming at V came to 9 bases and at J to 6 bases, leaving 6 bases not matched to a gene.